The entry that follows covers one T cell receptor (beta chain) sequence. The data were taken from a study of shared clonotypes between healthy human individuals. From germline, CDR1 is MDHEN and CDR2 SYDVKM. This CDR3 has 16 amino acids. The V end was cut by 5 bases, the J end by 5 bases, with 19 bases between. The naive CD8 fraction comprised CD45RO-negative cells positively selected for CCR7 and excluded terminally differentiated effector memory CD45RA+ cells. All donors were Caucasian adults living in Nashville, Tennessee. Genomic DNA from each subset was divided evenly over several immunoSEQ plates. Per the study methods: Owing to the provision of junction-only sequences devoid of quality scores by immunoSEQ, filtering differed. The method was immunoSEQ multiplex PCR; TCRdb's version includes in-frame clones alone and lacks a portion of them. Clone size and the V and J calls come from that table; the DNA yielded D and trimming. The sample contains hundreds of thousands of clones, 98% of which appear only once.

Sequenced input: naive CD8+ T cells sorted from blood. This sequence was found in a man younger than 45 in good health. J is TRBJ1-5 and V is TRBV28; D is possibly TRBD1 (5 bases). The CDR3 here is CASSPKWGVRDQPQHF. The CDR3 nucleotides are TGTGCCAGCAGTCCGAAGTGGGGGGTACGGGATCAGCCCCAGCATTTT. Using reference TRBV28 and TRBJ1-5 for the parts outside the CDR3, the full variable domain is DVKVTQSSRYLVKRTGEKVFLECVQDMDHENMFWYRQDPGLGLRLIYFSYDVKMKEKGDIPEGYSVSREKKERFSLILESASTNQTSMYLCASSPKWGVRDQPQHFGDGTRLSIL.